Below, 13 T cell receptor beta chains from the same sample are listed, as sequenced in a study of radiotherapy plus CTLA-4 blockade in lung cancer. Profiled with immunoSEQ multiplex PCR; TCRdb holds only in-frame clones, not every one. The sample yields 56,000 or so clones, roughly 80% seen once. The material sequenced was peripheral blood, taken from a patient treated with radiotherapy plus ipilimumab. The origin of the receptors is a human donor with non-small cell lung cancer who had a complete response to radiotherapy plus ipilimumab.

A few counts support this clone. The rearrangement joins TRBV21-1 to TRBJ2-7; TRBD2 reflects the table's D call only, with no check against the DNA. TRBV21-1 is a pseudogene locus. CDR3 size: 16 residues. Here the CDR3 reads CASYRGRVLGRYEQYF. The CDR3 nucleotides read TGTGCCAGCTATCGAGGGAGGGTACTAGGTCGTTACGAGCAGTACTTC.

This clone came up a few times. This chain links TRBV2 with TRBJ2-1; TRBD1 matches 9 bases. The V segment lost 10 bases and the J segment 4 bases; nucleotides outside the gene matches: 8. The CDR3 is made up of 14 amino acids. Germline loops: CDR1 SNHLY, CDR2 FYNNEI. Here the CDR3 reads CANRPTGGYNEQFF. CDR3 DNA sequence: TGTGCCAACAGACCGACAGGGGGGTACAATGAGCAGTTCTTC.

This chain joins TRBV5-4 and TRBJ2-6; 8 positions agree with TRBD2. In germline, CDR1 is SGHNT, CDR2 YYREEE (reference sequence). After removal of 1 base from V and 0 bases from J, the junction contained 3 bases not matched to a gene. CDR3 size: 17 residues. CDR3 nucleotides: TGTGCCAGCAGCTTGCGGGGGGGCGTCTCTGGGGCCAACGTCCTGACTTTC. The encoded protein is CASSLRGGVSGANVLTF.

The CDR3 here is CASSLLTSGETQYF. The DNA of the CDR3 is TGTGCCAGCAGCTTACTGACTAGCGGAGAGACCCAGTACTTC. This chain uses TRBV7-2 with TRBJ2-5; 9 bases map to TRBD2. The trim removed 2 bases at V and 4 bases at J, leaving 2 bases unmatched. This CDR3 has 14 residues. Germline CDR1 and CDR2: SGHTA and FQGNSA.

The chain carries TRBV27 and TRBJ1-1; D is unresolved. Germline V CDR1 and CDR2: MNHEY, SMNVEV (reference sequence). V was clipped by 5 bases and J by 9 bases, with 25 bases between them. The CDR3 is 16 amino acids. This CDR3 reads CASSPVFVASVYKAFF. In nucleotides, the CDR3 is TGTGCCAGCAGTCCCGTGTTCGTTGCTAGCGTGTATAAAGCTTTCTTT.

The gene calls are TRBV5-1 and TRBJ2-7; D is perhaps TRBD1 (5 bases). The CDR3 is made up of 14 amino acids. V gave up 3 bases and J gave up 0 bases, with 10 bases separating them. From germline, CDR1 is SGHRS and CDR2 YFSETQ. The CDR3 sequence: CASSSAGPSYEQYF. CDR3 nucleotide sequence: TGCGCCAGCAGCTCGGCAGGGCCCTCCTACGAGCAGTACTTC.

This clone has a handful of counts. The chain employs TRBV6-5 and TRBJ1-1; 7 bases agree with TRBD1. The J segment lost 11 bases and the V segment lost 5 bases, leaving 11 bases of the junction unmatched. From germline, CDR1 is MNHEY and CDR2 SVGAGI. This CDR3 has 13 residues. The CDR3 is CASSPTGAVGAFF. DNA of the CDR3: TGTGCCAGCAGTCCTACAGGGGCCGTAGGGGCTTTCTTT.

This clone has only one observation. The genes are TRBV12-5 and TRBJ2-5; maybe TRBD2 (6 bases). Germline V CDR1 and CDR2: LGHNT, FRNRAP. V lost 4 bases and J 10 bases, leaving 16 bases between the germline ends. The CDR3 totals 13 residues. This CDR3 is CASGSLGGTSQYF. DNA of the CDR3: TGTGCTAGTGGTTCCTTGGGCGGGACGAGCCAGTACTTC.

The J gene is TRBJ2-7, the V gene TRBV6-1; 8 nucleotides agree with TRBD1. This CDR3 is built from 14 residues. V gave up 1 base and J gave up 3 bases; unmatched junction bases: 2. Germline assignment: CDR1 MNHNS and CDR2 SASEGT. The CDR3: CASSEVQGVYEQYF. DNA of the CDR3: TGTGCCAGCAGTGAAGTACAGGGGGTCTACGAGCAGTACTTC.

As DNA, the CDR3 is TGTGCCAGCTCACCGGGACAGGGGCTCGAGCAGTACTTC. Its translation: CASSPGQGLEQYF. V gene TRBV18 combines with J gene TRBJ2-7, with 10 nucleotides matching TRBD1. The germline CDR1 and CDR2 sequences are KGHSH and LQKENI. There are 13 residues in the CDR3. With V trimmed by 3 bases and J by 6 bases, 2 bases remained unmatched.

The chain recombines TRBV6-1 with TRBJ2-1, with D maybe TRBD1 (6 bases). The germline V and J ends were trimmed by 5 bases and 8 bases, with 10 bases remaining between them. This CDR3 is 12 amino acids long. Germline values: CDR1 MNHNS, CDR2 SASEGT. The CDR3 spells CASSLQGDEQFF. In nucleotides, the CDR3 is TGTGCCAGCAGTCTACAGGGTGATGAGCAGTTCTTC.

This chain connects TRBV7-2 to TRBJ2-1; no definite D call. The CDR3 extends over 14 amino acids. The V end was cut by 5 bases, the J end by 10 bases, with 18 bases between. The germline V gene encodes CDR1 SGHTA and CDR2 FQGNSA. The DNA for the CDR3 is TGTGCCAGCAGCCCCCCCCCTTCTACCTCAGAGCAGTTCTTC. As protein: CASSPPPSTSEQFF.

The V gene is TRBV11-2, the J gene TRBJ2-3, with TRBD2 as a possible D gene (6 bases). V was trimmed by 2 bases and J by 2 bases, leaving 14 bases between them. Germline assignment: CDR1 SGHAT and CDR2 FQNNGV. This CDR3 comprises 16 residues. The CDR3 reads CASSLSLAEYTDTQYF. CDR3 sequence (DNA): TGTGCCAGCAGCTTATCGTTAGCGGAATACACAGATACGCAGTATTTT.